This section outlines one T cell receptor (beta chain) sequence together with its context. The target antigen is unknown. The data originate from a study of shared clonotypes between healthy human individuals. Notes on the study in general: With several donors compared, 4.5% to 6.5% of naive CD4 clonotypes were shared. Despite large depth, sorted-subset datasets appeared incompletely sequenced.

Clones were sequenced by immunoSEQ multiplex PCR, and TCRdb holds only the in-frame ones, with some missing. In the table there are 2 million to 2.5 million clones, 80% to 95% of which are singletons. Trimming left V 4 bases short and J 2 bases short, with 9 bases between. The germline CDR1 and CDR2 sequences are SEHNR and FQNEAQ (reference sequence). The CDR3 spans 15 residues. The material sequenced was naive CD4+ T cells from PBMCs. Documented subset: CD45RA+ positively selected. The chain combines TRBV7-9 with TRBJ2-6; D is unresolved. The clonotype comes from a man aged 18 to 29 in good health. Some clones in this sample may be carry-over from other donors' samples. CDR3 DNA sequence: TGTGCCAGCAGCTCCATGGACCCTGGGGCCAACGTCCTGACTTTC. It encodes CASSSMDPGANVLTF.